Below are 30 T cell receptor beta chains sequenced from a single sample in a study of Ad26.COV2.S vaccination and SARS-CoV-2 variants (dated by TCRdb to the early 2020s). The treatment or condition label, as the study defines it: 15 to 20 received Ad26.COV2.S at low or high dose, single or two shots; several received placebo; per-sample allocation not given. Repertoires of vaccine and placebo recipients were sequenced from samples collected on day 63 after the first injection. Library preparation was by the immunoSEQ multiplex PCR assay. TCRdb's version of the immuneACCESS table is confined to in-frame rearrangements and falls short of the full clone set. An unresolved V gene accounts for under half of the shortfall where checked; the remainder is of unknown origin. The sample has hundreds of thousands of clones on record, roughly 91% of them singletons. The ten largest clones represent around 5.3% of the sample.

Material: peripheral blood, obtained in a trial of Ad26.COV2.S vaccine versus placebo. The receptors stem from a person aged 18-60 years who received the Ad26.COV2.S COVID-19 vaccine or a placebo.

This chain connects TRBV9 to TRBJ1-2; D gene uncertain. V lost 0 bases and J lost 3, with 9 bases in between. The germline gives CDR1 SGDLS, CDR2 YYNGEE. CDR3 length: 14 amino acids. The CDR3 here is CASSVEGSDYGYTF. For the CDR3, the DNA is TGTGCCAGCAGCGTAGAAGGTTCGGACTATGGCTACACCTTC.

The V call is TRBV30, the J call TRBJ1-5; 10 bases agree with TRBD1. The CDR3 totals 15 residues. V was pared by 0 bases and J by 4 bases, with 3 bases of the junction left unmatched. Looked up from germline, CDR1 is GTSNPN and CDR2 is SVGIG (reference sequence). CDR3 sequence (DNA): TGTGCCTGGAGTGTACGACAGGGGGCAAATCAGCCCCAGCATTTT. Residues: CAWSVRQGANQPQHF. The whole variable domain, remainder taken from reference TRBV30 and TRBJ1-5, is SQTIHQWPATLVQPVGSPLSLECTVEGTSNPNLYWYRQAAGRGLQLLFYSVGIGQISSEVPQNLSASRPQDRQFILSSKKLLLSDSGFYLCAWSVRQGANQPQHFGDGTRLSIL.

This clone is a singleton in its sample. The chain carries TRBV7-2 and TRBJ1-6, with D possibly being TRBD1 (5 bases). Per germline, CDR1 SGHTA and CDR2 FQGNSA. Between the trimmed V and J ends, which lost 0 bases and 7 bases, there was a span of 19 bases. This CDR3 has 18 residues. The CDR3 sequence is CASSLARVQGTTNSPLHF. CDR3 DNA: TGTGCCAGCAGCTTAGCGCGGGTACAAGGGACTACCAATTCACCCCTCCACTTT.

The CDR3 reads CASSPKDYGLAGGPNTDTQYF. The CDR3, as DNA: TGTGCCAGCTCACCTAAGGACTACGGACTAGCGGGAGGGCCGAACACAGATACGCAGTATTTT. V and J are TRBV18 and TRBJ2-3; 15 bases fit TRBD2. The CDR3 spans 21 residues. Germline V CDR1 and CDR2: KGHSH, LQKENI. Losses at the gene ends were 3 bases for V and 2 bases for J; bases not matched to a gene: 15. The full variable domain, in which reference TRBV18 and TRBJ2-3 provide the parts outside the CDR3, is NAGVMQNPRHLVRRRGQEARLRCSPMKGHSHVYWYRQLPEEGLKFMVYLQKENIIDESGMPKERFSAEFPKEGPSILRIQQVVRGDSAAYFCASSPKDYGLAGGPNTDTQYFGPGTRLTVL.

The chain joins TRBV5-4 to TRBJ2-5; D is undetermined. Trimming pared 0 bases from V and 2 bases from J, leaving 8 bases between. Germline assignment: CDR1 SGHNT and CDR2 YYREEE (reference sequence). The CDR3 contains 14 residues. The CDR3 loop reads CASSLAERQETQYF. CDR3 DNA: TGTGCCAGCAGCTTGGCCGAACGACAAGAGACCCAGTACTTC.

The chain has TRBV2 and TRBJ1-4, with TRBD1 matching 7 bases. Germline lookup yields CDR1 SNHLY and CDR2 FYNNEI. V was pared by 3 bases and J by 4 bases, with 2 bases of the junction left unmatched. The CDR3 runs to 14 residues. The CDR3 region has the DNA TGTGCCAGCAGTGATCCAGGGGGTAATGAAAAACTGTTTTTT. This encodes CASSDPGGNEKLFF.

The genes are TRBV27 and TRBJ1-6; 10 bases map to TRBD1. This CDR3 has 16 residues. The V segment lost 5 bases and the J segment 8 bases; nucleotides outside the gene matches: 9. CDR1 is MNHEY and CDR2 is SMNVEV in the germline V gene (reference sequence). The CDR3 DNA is TGTGCCAGCAGTCTAGCGACAGGGGGCGCTTATTCACCCCTCCACTTT. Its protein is CASSLATGGAYSPLHF.

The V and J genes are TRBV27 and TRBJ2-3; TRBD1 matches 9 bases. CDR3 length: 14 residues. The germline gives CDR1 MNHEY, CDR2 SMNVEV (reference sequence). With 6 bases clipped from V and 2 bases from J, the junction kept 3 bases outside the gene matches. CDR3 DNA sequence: TGTGCCAGCAGACGGACAGGGGACACAGATACGCAGTATTTT. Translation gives CASRRTGDTDTQYF.

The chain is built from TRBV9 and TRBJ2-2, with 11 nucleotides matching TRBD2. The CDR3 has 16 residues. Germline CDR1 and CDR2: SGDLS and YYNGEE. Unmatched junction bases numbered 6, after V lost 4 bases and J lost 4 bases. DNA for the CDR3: TGTGCCAGCAGCCTTAGCGGGAGGGCCGGCACCGGGGAGCTGTTTTTT. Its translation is CASSLSGRAGTGELFF.

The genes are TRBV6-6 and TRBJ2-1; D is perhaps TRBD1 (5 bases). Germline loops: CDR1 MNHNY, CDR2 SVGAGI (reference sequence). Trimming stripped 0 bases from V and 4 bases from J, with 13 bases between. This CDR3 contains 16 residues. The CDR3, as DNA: TGTGCCAGCAGTTACTCTCGGACACAGCTTTACAATGAGCAGTTCTTC. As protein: CASSYSRTQLYNEQFF.

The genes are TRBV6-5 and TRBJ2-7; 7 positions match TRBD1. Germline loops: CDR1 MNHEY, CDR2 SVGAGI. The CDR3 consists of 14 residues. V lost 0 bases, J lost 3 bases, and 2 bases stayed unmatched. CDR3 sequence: CASSYSRTGYEQYF. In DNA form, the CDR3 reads TGTGCCAGCAGTTACTCCCGGACAGGCTACGAGCAGTACTTC.

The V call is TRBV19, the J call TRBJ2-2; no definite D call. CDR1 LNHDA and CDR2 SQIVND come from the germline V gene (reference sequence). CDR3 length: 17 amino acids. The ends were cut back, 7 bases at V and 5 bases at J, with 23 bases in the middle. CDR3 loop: CASMFAWRNGGTGELFF. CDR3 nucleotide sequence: TGTGCCAGTATGTTTGCTTGGCGGAACGGTGGGACCGGGGAGCTGTTTTTT.

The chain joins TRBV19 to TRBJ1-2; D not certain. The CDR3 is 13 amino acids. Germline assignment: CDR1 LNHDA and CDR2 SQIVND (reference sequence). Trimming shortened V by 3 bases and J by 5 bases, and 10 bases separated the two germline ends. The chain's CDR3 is CASSIGPGYGYTF. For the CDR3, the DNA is TGTGCCAGTAGTATCGGGCCGGGTTATGGCTACACCTTC.

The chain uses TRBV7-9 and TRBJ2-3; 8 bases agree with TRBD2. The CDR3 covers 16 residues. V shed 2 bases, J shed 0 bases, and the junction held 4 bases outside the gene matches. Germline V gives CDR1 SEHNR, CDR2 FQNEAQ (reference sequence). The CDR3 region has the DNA TGTGCCAGCAGCTTATTAGCTAGCGGGAGCACAGATACGCAGTATTTT. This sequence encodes CASSLLASGSTDTQYF.

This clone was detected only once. The CDR3: CASRGTGGGNSPLHF. Here the CDR3 DNA reads TGTGCCAGCAGGGGGACAGGCGGGGGTAATTCACCCCTCCACTTT. The rearrangement links TRBV28 to TRBJ1-6; 8 bases agree with TRBD1. There are 15 residues in the CDR3. The J segment lost 6 bases and the V segment lost 6 bases, leaving 7 bases of the junction unmatched. Germline V CDR1 and CDR2: MDHEN, SYDVKM.

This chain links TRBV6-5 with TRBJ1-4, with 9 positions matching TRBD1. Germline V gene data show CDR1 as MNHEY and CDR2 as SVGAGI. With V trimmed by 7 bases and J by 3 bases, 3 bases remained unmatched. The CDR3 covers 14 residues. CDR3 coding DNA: TGTGCCAGCATCACAGGGGGCCCTAATGAAAAACTGTTTTTT. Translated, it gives CASITGGPNEKLFF.

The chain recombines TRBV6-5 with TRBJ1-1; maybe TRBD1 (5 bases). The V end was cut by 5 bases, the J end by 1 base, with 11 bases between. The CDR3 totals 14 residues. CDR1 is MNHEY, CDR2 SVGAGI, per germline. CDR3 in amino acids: CASSLGAPNTEAFF. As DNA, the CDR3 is TGTGCCAGCAGTCTAGGGGCGCCGAACACTGAAGCTTTCTTT.

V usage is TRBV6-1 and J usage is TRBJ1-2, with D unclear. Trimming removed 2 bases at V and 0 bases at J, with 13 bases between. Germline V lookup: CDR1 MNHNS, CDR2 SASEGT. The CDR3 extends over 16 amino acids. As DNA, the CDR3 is TGTGCCAGCAGTGAAATAGGTGGAGGGACTAACTATGGCTACACCTTC. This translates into CASSEIGGGTNYGYTF.

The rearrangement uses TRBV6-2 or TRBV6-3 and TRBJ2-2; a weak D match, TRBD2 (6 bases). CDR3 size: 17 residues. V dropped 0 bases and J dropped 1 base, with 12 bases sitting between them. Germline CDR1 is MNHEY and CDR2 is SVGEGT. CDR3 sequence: CASSYSSGVLNTGELFF. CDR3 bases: TGTGCCAGCAGTTACTCGTCGGGGGTATTGAACACCGGGGAGCTGTTTTTT.

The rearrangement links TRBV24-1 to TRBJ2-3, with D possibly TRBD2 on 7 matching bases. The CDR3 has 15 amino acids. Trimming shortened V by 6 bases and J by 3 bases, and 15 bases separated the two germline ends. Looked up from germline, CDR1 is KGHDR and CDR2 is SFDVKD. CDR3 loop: CATSLPGGKTDTQYF. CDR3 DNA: TGTGCCACCAGTCTGCCGGGGGGCAAGACAGATACGCAGTATTTT.

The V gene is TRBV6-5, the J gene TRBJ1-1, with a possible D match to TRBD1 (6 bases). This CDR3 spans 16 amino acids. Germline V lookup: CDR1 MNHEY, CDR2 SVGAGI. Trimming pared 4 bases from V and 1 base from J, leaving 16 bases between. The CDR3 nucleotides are TGTGCCAGCAGTTCCAGGGGTTCATTCTGGAACACTGAAGCTTTCTTT. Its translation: CASSSRGSFWNTEAFF.

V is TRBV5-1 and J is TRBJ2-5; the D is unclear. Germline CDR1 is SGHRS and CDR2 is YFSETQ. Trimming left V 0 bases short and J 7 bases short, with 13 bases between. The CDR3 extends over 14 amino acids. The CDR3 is CASSLDQAGVTQYF. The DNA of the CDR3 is TGCGCCAGCAGCTTGGATCAGGCCGGCGTGACCCAGTACTTC.

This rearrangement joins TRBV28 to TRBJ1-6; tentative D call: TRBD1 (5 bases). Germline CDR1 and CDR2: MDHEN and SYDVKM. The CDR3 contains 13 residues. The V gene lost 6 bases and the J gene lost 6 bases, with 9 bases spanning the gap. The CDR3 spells CASRDDSNSPLHF. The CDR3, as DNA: TGTGCCAGCAGGGATGACAGTAATTCACCCCTCCACTTT.

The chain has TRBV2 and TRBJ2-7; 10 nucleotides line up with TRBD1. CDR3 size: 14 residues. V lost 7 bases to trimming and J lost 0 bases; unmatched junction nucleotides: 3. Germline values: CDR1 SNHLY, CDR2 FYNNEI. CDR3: CASMGDRGSYEQYF. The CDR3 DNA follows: TGTGCCAGCATGGGGGACAGGGGCTCCTACGAGCAGTACTTC.

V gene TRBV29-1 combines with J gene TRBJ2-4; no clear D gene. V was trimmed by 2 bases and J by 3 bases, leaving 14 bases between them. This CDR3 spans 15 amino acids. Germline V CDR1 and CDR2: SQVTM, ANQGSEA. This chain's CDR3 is CSVELVALGKNIQYF. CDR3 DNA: TGCAGCGTTGAATTGGTCGCACTGGGCAAAAACATTCAGTACTTC.

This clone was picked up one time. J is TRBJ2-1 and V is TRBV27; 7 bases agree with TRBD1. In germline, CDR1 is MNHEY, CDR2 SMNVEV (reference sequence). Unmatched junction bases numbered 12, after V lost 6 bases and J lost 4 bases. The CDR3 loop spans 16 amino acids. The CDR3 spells CASRGLYRGPYNEQFF. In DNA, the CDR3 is TGTGCCAGCAGAGGGTTATACAGGGGTCCTTACAATGAGCAGTTCTTC.

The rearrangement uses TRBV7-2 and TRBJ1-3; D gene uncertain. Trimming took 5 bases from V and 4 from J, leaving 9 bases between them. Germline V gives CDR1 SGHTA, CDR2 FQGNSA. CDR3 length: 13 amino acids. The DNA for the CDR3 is TGTGCCAGCAGCCCAATCCCCGGAAACACCATATATTTT. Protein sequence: CASSPIPGNTIYF.

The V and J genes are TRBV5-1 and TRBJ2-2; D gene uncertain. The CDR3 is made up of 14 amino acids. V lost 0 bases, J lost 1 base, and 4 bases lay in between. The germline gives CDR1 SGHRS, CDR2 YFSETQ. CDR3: CASSLVENTGELFF. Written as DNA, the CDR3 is TGCGCCAGCAGCTTGGTCGAGAACACCGGGGAGCTGTTTTTT.

CDR3 in amino acids: CASRTTYEQYF. The CDR3 DNA reads as TGTGCCAGCAGGACGACCTACGAGCAGTACTTC. The rearrangement links TRBV6-7 to TRBJ2-7; D gene uncertain. TRBV6-7 is flagged as an ORF with uncertain function. V lost 6 bases to trimming and J lost 2 bases, with 5 bases between them. CDR3 size: 11 residues.

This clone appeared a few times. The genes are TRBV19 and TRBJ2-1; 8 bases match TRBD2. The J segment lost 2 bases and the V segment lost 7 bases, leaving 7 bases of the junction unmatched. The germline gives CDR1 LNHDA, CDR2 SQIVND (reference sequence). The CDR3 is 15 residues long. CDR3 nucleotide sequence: TGTGCCAGTAAACGGGCTAGCGGGCCCTACAATGAGCAGTTCTTC. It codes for CASKRASGPYNEQFF.